This TCR beta chain was identified in a study of control samples from healthy donors and cancer patients. Libraries were prepared by immunoSEQ multiplex PCR; TCRdb keeps only in-frame clonotypes and omits some of them. The sample consists of 150,000 to 200,000 clones, 85% to 95% of them appearing once. The CDR3 has 15 residues. Trimming pared 4 bases from V and 6 bases from J, leaving 14 bases between. CDR1 is SGDLS and CDR2 is YYNGEE in the germline V gene. Specimen: blood. This receptor was taken from a woman aged 40-49 years in good health. The chain employs TRBV9 and TRBJ1-6, with unresolved D. In DNA form, the CDR3 reads TGTGCCAGCAGCCCTTCCCGGGCCGCTAATTCACCCCTCCACTTT. Its translation is CASSPSRAANSPLHF. The full variable domain, in which reference TRBV9 and TRBJ1-6 provide the parts outside the CDR3, is DSGVTQTPKHLITATGQRVTLRCSPRSGDLSVYWYQQSLDQGLQFLIQYYNGEERAKGNILERFSAQQFPDLHSELNLSSLELGDSALYFCASSPSRAANSPLHFGNGTRLTVT.